The clone carrying this TCR beta chain was seen only a few times. Other DNA variants within this sample encode the same CDR3. The entry originates in a study of blood T cell repertoires in COVID-19. Overall study: Samples of COVID-19 (acute and convalescent) were obtained from the United States, Italy and Spain. PBMCs, B-cell-depleted T cells, or T cells were the source of the cDNA or gDNA that made up the material.

While infection was still active, Seattle patients were enrolled and then followed longitudinally. Original analysis: Nucleated cell counts were estimated from reference gene primer amplification. Sequencing used immunoSEQ multiplex PCR; TCRdb keeps in-frame clones, though not all of them. V and J calls plus clone size are reproduced from that table; the DNA served to infer D and trimming. Here the sample spans 200,000 to 250,000 clones, 83% being singletons. The ends were cut back, 2 bases at V and 2 bases at J, with 10 bases in the middle. Germline V CDR1 and CDR2: SGHVS, FQNEAQ. This CDR3 spans 14 amino acids.

What was sequenced was peripheral blood. The rearrangement links TRBV7-8 to TRBJ2-7, with D hard to call. The TCR was taken from a young woman with COVID-19, enrolled during active disease. CDR3 DNA: TGTGCCAGCAGCTTACGTACAGCCGCCTACGAGCAGTACTTC. This sequence encodes CASSLRTAAYEQYF.